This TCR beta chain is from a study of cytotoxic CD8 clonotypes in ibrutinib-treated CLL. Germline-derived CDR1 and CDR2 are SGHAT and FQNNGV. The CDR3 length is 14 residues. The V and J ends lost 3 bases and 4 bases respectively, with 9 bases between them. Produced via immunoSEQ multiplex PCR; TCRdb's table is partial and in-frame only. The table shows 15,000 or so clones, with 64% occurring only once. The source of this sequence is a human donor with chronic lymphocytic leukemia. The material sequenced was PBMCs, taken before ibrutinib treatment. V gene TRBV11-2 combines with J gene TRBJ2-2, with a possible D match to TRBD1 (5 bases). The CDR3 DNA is TGTGCCAGCAGCTTTTCAGGGCTCACCGGGGAGCTGTTTTTT. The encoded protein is CASSFSGLTGELFF.